Presented here are 23 T cell receptor beta chains from one specimen sequenced in a study of blood T cell repertoires in COVID-19. Libraries were prepared by immunoSEQ multiplex PCR; TCRdb keeps only in-frame clonotypes and omits some of them. The table records hundreds of thousands of clones, more than 75% of them present only once. Material: peripheral blood. These TCRs come from a woman aged 60-75 years with active or convalescent COVID-19.

The CDR3 DNA reads as TGCGCCAGCAGCGCCACAGGGAATAATCAGCCCCAGCATTTT. This translates into CASSATGNNQPQHF. The V and J genes are TRBV10-2 and TRBJ1-5, with a tentative D call TRBD1 (6 bases). The V end lost 6 bases, the J end lost 4 bases, and 13 bases lay between the germline ends. CDR1 and CDR2 from the germline V gene are WSHSY and SAAADI. This CDR3 comprises 14 residues.

The chain recombines TRBV29-1 with TRBJ1-2; tentative D call: TRBD1 (5 bases). CDR1 and CDR2 (germline): SQVTM, ANQGSEA. This CDR3 contains 12 residues. The V end lost 1 base, the J end lost 6 bases, and 9 bases lay between the germline ends. The DNA for the CDR3 is TGCAGCGTTGAAGCACAGGCAGATGGCTACACCTTC. Amino acids: CSVEAQADGYTF.

The V and J genes are TRBV5-8 and TRBJ1-1; 8 bases align to TRBD1. V shed 2 bases, J shed 2 bases, and the junction held 2 bases outside the gene matches. Germline V gives CDR1 SGHTS, CDR2 YDEGEE. The CDR3 is made up of 14 amino acids. The CDR3 loop reads CASSFGQGNTEAFF. In nucleotides, the CDR3 is TGTGCCAGCAGCTTCGGACAGGGAAACACTGAAGCTTTCTTT.

The CDR3 DNA follows: TGTGCCAGCAACCCACAGGGTGGTAATCAGCCCCAGCATTTT. Protein: CASNPQGGNQPQHF. The chain is built from TRBV6-6 and TRBJ1-5; perhaps TRBD1 as D (6 bases). The CDR3 sequence is 14 residues long. The germline V and J ends were trimmed by 7 bases and 4 bases, with 14 bases remaining between them. CDR1 and CDR2 (germline): MNHNY, SVGAGI (reference sequence).

The CDR3 reads CASSPLAGAHTGELFF. The CDR3 bases are TGTGCCAGCAGCCCATTAGCGGGGGCCCACACCGGGGAGCTGTTTTTT. The rearrangement uses TRBV5-4 and TRBJ2-2; 9 positions agree with TRBD2. After removal of 4 bases from V and 3 bases from J, the junction contained 7 bases not matched to a gene. Germline CDR1 is SGHNT and CDR2 is YYREEE (reference sequence). This CDR3 has 16 residues.

CDR3: CAIRDGEGRGPLHF. The CDR3 DNA reads TGTGCCATTAGGGATGGGGAGGGTCGAGGACCCCTCCACTTT. V is TRBV6-5 and J is TRBJ1-6; no reliable D call. Germline V lookup: CDR1 MNHEY, CDR2 SVGAGI. V lost 10 bases, J lost 12 bases, and 22 bases lay in between. The CDR3 length is 14 residues.

The chain uses TRBV29-1 and TRBJ1-2, with TRBD1 matching over 11 bases. The CDR3 covers 13 residues. The germline gives CDR1 SQVTM, CDR2 ANQGSEA. V lost 4 bases to trimming and J lost 9 bases; unmatched junction nucleotides: 7. As DNA, the CDR3 is TGCAGCGTTGGTGGACAGGGGGCTGATAGCTACACCTTC. Translated: CSVGGQGADSYTF.

This chain connects TRBV6-5 to TRBJ2-7, with a possible D match to TRBD1 (6 bases). The CDR3 loop spans 15 amino acids. Trimming cost V 7 bases and J 5 bases, with 21 bases left between them. Germline assignment: CDR1 MNHEY and CDR2 SVGAGI. The CDR3 coding sequence is TGTGCCAGCAATTGGGACACACGGTCGGACCACGAGCAGTACTTC. Protein product: CASNWDTRSDHEQYF.

The V and J genes are TRBV28 and TRBJ2-2, with 8 bases identical to TRBD1. The CDR3 runs to 17 residues. CDR1 and CDR2 (germline): MDHEN, SYDVKM. The junction had 5 bases not matched to a gene; V was cut back by 2 bases and J by 0 bases. CDR3 amino acids: CASSLAPGGANTGELFF. The CDR3 bases are TGTGCCAGCAGTTTAGCTCCAGGGGGCGCGAACACCGGGGAGCTGTTTTTT. The full variable domain, with the rest looked up from reference TRBV28 and TRBJ2-2, is DVKVTQSSRYLVKRTGEKVFLECVQDMDHENMFWYRQDPGLGLRLIYFSYDVKMKEKGDIPEGYSVSREKKERFSLILESASTNQTSMYLCASSLAPGGANTGELFFGEGSRLTVL.

The V and J genes are TRBV19 and TRBJ1-2; a possible D gene is TRBD1 (5 bases). The germline V gene has CDR1 LNHDA and CDR2 SQIVND (reference sequence). The length of the CDR3 is 13 residues. Trimming removed 3 bases at V and 4 bases at J, with 9 bases between. CDR3 sequence reads: CASSMGRAYGYTF. In DNA form, the CDR3 reads TGTGCCAGTAGTATGGGCAGGGCCTATGGCTACACCTTC.

V and J are TRBV5-1 and TRBJ2-7; 10 positions agree with TRBD1. Per germline, CDR1 SGHRS and CDR2 YFSETQ. The V and J ends lost 0 bases and 5 bases, in that order; junction bases with no gene match: 17. The CDR3 consists of 19 residues. The DNA for the CDR3 is TGCGCCAGCAGCTTGGAATCCCGGCACCTAGACAGGGGGCTCAACGAGCAGTACTTC. As protein: CASSLESRHLDRGLNEQYF. The whole variable domain, remainder taken from reference TRBV5-1 and TRBJ2-7, is KAGVTQTPRYLIKTRGQQVTLSCSPISGHRSVSWYQQTPGQGLQFLFEYFSETQRNKGNFPGRFSGRQFSNSRSEMNVSTLELGDSALYLCASSLESRHLDRGLNEQYFGPGTRLTVT.

This clone was counted between two and nine times. The chain couples TRBV7-2 to TRBJ1-2; D gene unclear. Trimming left V 5 bases short and J 0 bases short, with 16 bases between. This CDR3 contains 16 residues. From germline, CDR1 is SGHTA and CDR2 FQGNSA. CDR3 nucleotide sequence: TGTGCCAGCAGCCCCGATCCTACCCGAGCTAACTATGGCTACACCTTC. This codes for CASSPDPTRANYGYTF.

The chain couples TRBV30 to TRBJ2-5, with 8 bases lining up with TRBD1. Germline CDR1 GTSNPN, CDR2 SVGIG (reference sequence). The junction had 7 bases not matched to a gene; V was cut back by 4 bases and J by 0 bases. The CDR3 runs 15 residues. The CDR3: CAWTPQGADQETQYF. CDR3 coding DNA: TGTGCCTGGACCCCCCAGGGGGCGGACCAAGAGACCCAGTACTTC.

V is TRBV7-2 and J is TRBJ1-2; no reliable D call. The CDR3 length is 14 residues. Germline assignment: CDR1 SGHTA and CDR2 FQGNSA. Trimming left V 2 bases short and J 5 bases short, with 12 bases between. The CDR3 DNA reads as TGTGCCAGCAGCTTATACGAGGGCCCGTATGGCTACACCTTC. It is translated as CASSLYEGPYGYTF.

This clone has a handful of counts. V and J are TRBV5-1 and TRBJ2-5, with 10 nucleotides matching TRBD1. Germline V gene lookup returns CDR1 SGHRS and CDR2 YFSETQ. The junction had 7 bases not matched to a gene; V was cut back by 4 bases and J by 4 bases. The CDR3 contains 15 residues. Written as DNA, the CDR3 is TGCGCCAGCAGCATGACAGGGGGCCGGGGAGAGACCCAGTACTTC. Its translation is CASSMTGGRGETQYF.

The chain links TRBV12-3 or TRBV12-4 to TRBJ1-2; D unclear. Trimming took 6 bases from V and 5 from J, leaving 13 bases between them. The CDR3 totals 13 residues. CDR3 in DNA: TGTGCCAGCAGCCCCGAGGGTGTTTATGGCTACACCTTC. It encodes CASSPEGVYGYTF.

The rearrangement uses TRBV21-1 and TRBJ2-7; TRBD1 is the table's D call and was not checked against the DNA. TRBV21-1 is shown as a pseudogene. This CDR3 region has 15 residues. The CDR3 spells CASSKRVGLLGEQYF. The CDR3 DNA reads as TGTGCCAGCAGCAAAAGGGTGGGGCTTTTGGGAGAGCAGTACTTC.

This chain joins TRBV11-1 and TRBJ2-6; D is possibly TRBD1 (6 bases). The CDR3 is made up of 15 amino acids. The V and J ends lost 6 bases and 2 bases respectively, with 11 bases between them. Germline lookup yields CDR1 SGHAT and CDR2 FQDESV (reference sequence). CDR3 residues: CASRSRTAGANVLTF. As DNA, the CDR3 is TGTGCCAGCAGATCAAGGACAGCTGGGGCCAACGTCCTGACTTTC.

This chain links TRBV15 with TRBJ2-3, with 8 bases aligning to TRBD1. V was pared by 5 bases and J by 1 base, with 2 bases of the junction left unmatched. Germline V lookup: CDR1 LNHNV, CDR2 YYDKDF (reference sequence). The CDR3 contains 14 residues. In nucleotides, the CDR3 is TGTGCCACCAGCCGGACAGGGCGCACAGATACGCAGTATTTT. Amino acid sequence: CATSRTGRTDTQYF.

DNA of the CDR3: TGTGCCAGCTCCACCAGCGGGGGCCTACCCTACAATGAGCAGTTCTTC. This sequence encodes CASSTSGGLPYNEQFF. The rearrangement uses TRBV18 and TRBJ2-1; 8 positions agree with TRBD2. The V gene end was trimmed by 6 bases and the J gene end by 2 bases; junction bases not matched to a gene: 9. The CDR3 consists of 16 residues. Germline values: CDR1 KGHSH, CDR2 LQKENI.

This clone was seen just once. The genes are TRBV7-2 and TRBJ2-3, with 12 bases aligning to TRBD2. V gave up 4 bases and J gave up 1 base; unmatched junction bases: 3. This CDR3 spans 16 amino acids. CDR1 SGHTA and CDR2 FQGNSA come from the germline V gene. CDR3 sequence reads: CASSSRLAGGTDTQYF. Written as DNA, the CDR3 is TGTGCCAGCAGCTCTCGACTAGCGGGGGGCACAGATACGCAGTATTTT.

The V and J genes are TRBV6-5 and TRBJ2-7, with 11 bases aligning to TRBD1. The V segment lost 8 bases and the J segment 6 bases; nucleotides outside the gene matches: 9. CDR1 MNHEY and CDR2 SVGAGI come from the germline V gene. CDR3 length: 14 residues. The CDR3 protein is CASPKRGQGGEQYF. In nucleotides, the CDR3 is TGTGCCAGCCCAAAACGGGGACAGGGGGGCGAGCAGTACTTC.

This clone came up a few times. The rearrangement joins TRBV2 to TRBJ2-2, with 8 bases aligning to TRBD1. Trimming at V came to 6 bases and at J to 6 bases, leaving 3 bases not matched to a gene. CDR1 and CDR2 (germline): SNHLY, FYNNEI. This CDR3 is 13 amino acids long. The CDR3 DNA sequence: TGTGCCAGCAGGCTACAGGGGGCCGGGGAGCTGTTTTTT. Its translation is CASRLQGAGELFF.